This passage covers 21 T cell receptor beta chains from one sample sequenced in a study of control samples from healthy donors and cancer patients. TCRdb keeps only in-frame clones here, not all; method: immunoSEQ multiplex PCR. The sample shows about 140,000 clones, approximately 86% of them seen only once. Sequencing was done on a sample of blood. The receptor source for this set is a woman in her thirties in good health.

The chain has TRBV29-1 and TRBJ2-5, with D hard to call. The CDR3 spans 11 residues. The V and J ends lost 7 bases and 5 bases respectively, with 11 bases between them. Germline V gene sequence: CDR1 SQVTM, CDR2 ANQGSEA. This CDR3 reads CSADDPETQYF. CDR3 DNA: TGCAGCGCCGATGACCCCGAGACCCAGTACTTC.

The V call is TRBV7-2, the J call TRBJ1-1; D gene uncertain. There are 13 residues in the CDR3. V dropped 1 base and J dropped 1 base, with 4 bases sitting between them. Per the germline V gene, CDR1 is SGHTA and CDR2 is FQGNSA. In DNA form, the CDR3 reads TGTGCCAGCAGCTTAGGAGAGAACACTGAAGCTTTCTTT. Its protein is CASSLGENTEAFF.

The table lists this clone with a few counts. J is TRBJ1-3 and V is TRBV6-1; no clear D gene. The germline V and J ends were trimmed by 0 bases and 4 bases, with 10 bases remaining between them. Germline CDR1 MNHNS, CDR2 SASEGT. The CDR3 sequence is 15 residues long. The DNA for the CDR3 is TGTGCCAGCAGTGAAGCGTCGGGGTTGGGAAACACCATATATTTT. Translation: CASSEASGLGNTIYF.

The chain couples TRBV5-4 to TRBJ1-6; D ambiguous. Germline V gene sequence: CDR1 SGHNT, CDR2 YYREEE (reference sequence). The CDR3 covers 13 residues. V lost 0 bases, J lost 9 bases, and 7 bases lay in between. The CDR3 reads CASSLAGGSPLHF. CDR3 coding DNA: TGTGCCAGCAGCTTGGCTGGTGGTTCACCCCTCCACTTT.

V is TRBV5-1 and J is TRBJ1-1; D perhaps matches TRBD1 (5 bases). This CDR3 is 13 amino acids long. Trimming removed 0 bases from V and 6 bases from J, with 9 bases in between. Germline CDR1 is SGHRS and CDR2 is YFSETQ. For the CDR3, the DNA is TGCGCCAGCAGCTTGGACAGGCCTCCTGAAGCTTTCTTT. This encodes CASSLDRPPEAFF.

This chain links TRBV6-5 with TRBJ1-3; no firm D call. Germline V gives CDR1 MNHEY, CDR2 SVGAGI. The V end was cut by 7 bases, the J end by 0 bases, with 10 bases between. CDR3 size: 14 residues. CDR3 loop: CASKMVISGNTIYF. CDR3 coding DNA: TGTGCCAGCAAGATGGTGATCTCTGGAAACACCATATATTTT.

The V gene is TRBV19, the J gene TRBJ2-5, with D perhaps matching TRBD1 (6 bases). The CDR3 sequence is 15 residues long. V lost 3 bases and J 4 bases, leaving 15 bases between the germline ends. Germline V gives CDR1 LNHDA, CDR2 SQIVND (reference sequence). This CDR3 is CASSIRGQSPETQYF. As DNA, the CDR3 is TGTGCCAGTAGTATTCGGGGACAATCGCCAGAGACCCAGTACTTC.

The chain joins TRBV7-9 to TRBJ1-4, with 9 bases identical to TRBD1. The V segment lost 5 bases and the J segment 2 bases; nucleotides outside the gene matches: 6. In germline, CDR1 is SEHNR, CDR2 FQNEAQ (reference sequence). The CDR3 length is 16 residues. The CDR3 DNA follows: TGTGCCAGCAGCAAAAATACAGGGGGCACTAATGAAAAACTGTTTTTT. Protein product: CASSKNTGGTNEKLFF. Combining the CDR3 with reference TRBV7-9 and TRBJ1-4 gives the whole variable domain DTGVSQNPRHKITKRGQNVTFRCDPISEHNRLYWYRQTLGQGPEFLTYFQNEAQLEKSRLLSDRFSAERPKGSFSTLEIQRTEQGDSAMYLCASSKNTGGTNEKLFFGSGTQLSVL.

The chain joins TRBV2 to TRBJ2-7; D unclear. Germline V gene lookup returns CDR1 SNHLY and CDR2 FYNNEI. V was clipped by 5 bases and J by 7 bases, with 9 bases between them. The CDR3 runs to 11 residues. The CDR3: CASSPLREQYF. CDR3 in DNA: TGTGCCAGCAGTCCTCTGCGGGAGCAGTACTTC.

This chain joins TRBV11-3 and TRBJ2-1; 13 positions match TRBD2. CDR1 and CDR2 (germline): SGHNT, YENEEA. V lost 5 bases and J lost 10; bases outside the gene matches: 17. CDR3 length equals 18 residues. Here the CDR3 reads CASSRKGLAGAVDKEQFF. The CDR3 nucleotides are TGTGCCAGCAGCCGAAAAGGACTAGCGGGAGCGGTTGATAAGGAGCAGTTCTTC.

This clone was detected once. The gene calls are TRBV7-8 and TRBJ2-6; D may be TRBD2 (6 bases). The CDR3 extends over 19 amino acids. The V end was cut by 5 bases, the J end by 0 bases, with 20 bases between. Germline V CDR1 and CDR2: SGHVS, FQNEAQ. CDR3 sequence: CASSPAVGGSRSGANVLTF. In DNA form, the CDR3 reads TGTGCCAGCAGCCCGGCTGTGGGGGGAAGCCGCTCTGGGGCCAACGTCCTGACTTTC.

The chain carries TRBV2 and TRBJ1-3; 7 positions match TRBD1. In germline, CDR1 is SNHLY, CDR2 FYNNEI. Trimming at V came to 6 bases and at J to 4 bases, leaving 9 bases not matched to a gene. The CDR3 totals 15 residues. The CDR3 here is CASRADRVGGNTIYF. The CDR3 DNA follows: TGTGCCAGCAGAGCAGACAGGGTAGGCGGAAACACCATATATTTT.

This clone has more than one count but fewer than ten. The V and J genes are TRBV7-6 and TRBJ2-7; 8 bases match TRBD2. This CDR3 is 18 amino acids long. Unmatched junction bases numbered 14, after V lost 1 base and J lost 3 bases. Germline loops: CDR1 SGHVS, CDR2 FNYEAQ. This chain's CDR3 is CASSLGSFRAGVIYEQYF. The CDR3 region has the DNA TGTGCCAGCAGCTTAGGTTCTTTCCGAGCGGGAGTAATCTACGAGCAGTACTTC.

J is TRBJ1-1 and V is TRBV7-9; D perhaps matches TRBD1 (5 bases). The germline V gene encodes CDR1 SEHNR and CDR2 FQNEAQ (reference sequence). This CDR3 contains 16 residues. V lost 2 bases and J lost 0, with 13 bases in between. CDR3 nucleotide sequence: TGTGCCAGCAGCTTAACGCAGGGCATCATGAACACTGAAGCTTTCTTT. Translation gives CASSLTQGIMNTEAFF.

The V gene is TRBV6-2 or TRBV6-3, the J gene TRBJ1-1; the D is unclear. CDR3 length equals 14 residues. The germline CDR1 and CDR2 sequences are MNHEY and SVGEGT. V was pared by 6 bases and J by 5 bases, with 16 bases between. CDR3 region: CASSRTGQRTEAFF. The CDR3 coding sequence is TGTGCCAGCAGCCGGACGGGCCAGCGGACTGAAGCTTTCTTT.

J is TRBJ2-7 and V is TRBV5-6, with no clear D. V lost 0 bases, J lost 2 bases, and 9 bases lay in between. Germline lookup yields CDR1 SGHDT and CDR2 YYEEEE. The CDR3 length is 14 residues. The CDR3 loop reads CASSLGQSTYEQYF. CDR3 nucleotides: TGTGCCAGCAGCTTGGGGCAGTCAACCTACGAGCAGTACTTC.

V and J are TRBV7-9 and TRBJ2-2; 12 nucleotides match TRBD2. Germline values: CDR1 SEHNR, CDR2 FQNEAQ (reference sequence). J gave up 0 bases and V 0 bases, and 2 bases lay outside the gene matches. This CDR3 contains 18 residues. CDR3 loop: CASSLARLAGANTGELFF. DNA of the CDR3: TGTGCCAGCAGCTTAGCCCGACTAGCGGGAGCGAACACCGGGGAGCTGTTTTTT. Combining the CDR3 with reference TRBV7-9 and TRBJ2-2 gives the whole variable domain DTGVSQNPRHKITKRGQNVTFRCDPISEHNRLYWYRQTLGQGPEFLTYFQNEAQLEKSRLLSDRFSAERPKGSFSTLEIQRTEQGDSAMYLCASSLARLAGANTGELFFGEGSRLTVL.

The chain combines TRBV19 with TRBJ1-5, with a possible D match to TRBD1 (5 bases). This CDR3 spans 14 amino acids. V lost 5 bases and J 0 bases, leaving 8 bases between the germline ends. Per germline, CDR1 LNHDA and CDR2 SQIVND (reference sequence). The chain's CDR3 is CASSRDRSNQPQHF. Here the CDR3 DNA reads TGTGCCAGTAGTCGGGACCGTAGCAATCAGCCCCAGCATTTT.

The chain uses TRBV27 and TRBJ2-2; 13 positions match TRBD2. The CDR3 spans 18 residues. Germline CDR1 is MNHEY and CDR2 is SMNVEV (reference sequence). Losses at the gene ends were 3 bases for V and 7 bases for J; bases not matched to a gene: 11. The chain's CDR3 is CASSFNVLAGGPGGELFF. Written as DNA, the CDR3 is TGTGCCAGCAGTTTTAATGTACTAGCGGGAGGGCCTGGCGGGGAGCTGTTTTTT.

This clone was seen just once. The gene calls are TRBV7-9 and TRBJ1-1; D remains ambiguous. There are 13 residues in the CDR3. With 4 bases removed from V and 4 bases from J, the gap between germline ends came to 10 bases. In germline, CDR1 is SEHNR, CDR2 FQNEAQ (reference sequence). CDR3 loop: CASSWPDFTEAFF. CDR3 nucleotide sequence: TGTGCCAGCAGCTGGCCTGACTTCACTGAAGCTTTCTTT. Using reference TRBV7-9 and TRBJ1-1 for the parts outside the CDR3, the full variable domain is DTGVSQNPRHKITKRGQNVTFRCDPISEHNRLYWYRQTLGQGPEFLTYFQNEAQLEKSRLLSDRFSAERPKGSFSTLEIQRTEQGDSAMYLCASSWPDFTEAFFGQGTRLTVV.

The chain is built from TRBV7-3 and TRBJ2-1, with 7 bases matching TRBD2. V was pared by 2 bases and J by 5 bases, with 6 bases of the junction left unmatched. Germline assignment: CDR1 SGHTA and CDR2 FQGTGA. This CDR3 is 15 amino acids long. CDR3 sequence: CASSLGGDPNNEQFF. The CDR3 nucleotides are TGTGCCAGCAGCTTAGGGGGGGACCCGAACAATGAGCAGTTCTTC.